Each of the 30 T cell receptor beta chains below was sequenced from the same sample in a study of early T cells in non-severe SARS-CoV-2 infection. TCRdb ran MiXCR on the 5' RACE reads and lists one entry per CDR3 protein. The sample consists of just over 95,000 distinct CDR3 sequences, approximately 11% of them appearing once. The sample taken for sequencing was whole blood. The receptors derive from an adult who was a healthcare worker with PCR-confirmed SARS-CoV-2 infection or an uninfected control (not recorded which).

This clonotype showed up many times. The CDR3 sequence is CASSPGHTSPLHF. CDR3 coding DNA: TGTGCCAGCAGTCCGGGACACACTTCACCCCTCCACTTT. The J gene is TRBJ1-6, the V gene TRBV2, with a tentative D call TRBD1 (6 bases). Germline-derived CDR1 and CDR2 are SNHLY and FYNNEI. V lost 5 bases and J 9 bases, leaving 11 bases between the germline ends. This CDR3 has 13 residues.

The chain employs TRBV27 and TRBJ2-3; D is uncertain. Germline V gene sequence: CDR1 MNHEY, CDR2 SMNVEV (reference sequence). The CDR3 is 16 residues long. V lost 4 bases and J 2 bases, leaving 16 bases between the germline ends. The CDR3: CASSSDGRILTDTQYF. DNA of the CDR3: TGTGCCAGCAGTTCTGATGGAAGGATTCTCACAGATACGCAGTATTTT.

Many counts were recorded for this clonotype. The rearrangement joins TRBV12-3 or TRBV12-4 to TRBJ2-2, with 8 bases lining up with TRBD2. The CDR3 spans 14 residues. V shed 3 bases and J 6 bases; nucleotides not matched to a gene: 3. The CDR3 sequence: CASSFREGPGELFF. The CDR3 bases are TGTGCCAGCAGTTTCCGGGAGGGCCCCGGGGAGCTGTTTTTT.

This clonotype was counted between two and nine times. The chain is built from TRBV2 and TRBJ2-2; the D gene is possibly TRBD2 (6 bases). Germline CDR1 and CDR2: SNHLY and FYNNEI. The CDR3 sequence is 14 residues long. With 3 bases removed from V and 7 bases from J, the gap between germline ends came to 12 bases. The CDR3: CASSELRGYGELFF. CDR3 DNA sequence: TGTGCCAGCAGTGAGTTGCGGGGATACGGGGAGCTGTTTTTT.

This clonotype was picked up many times. V gene TRBV5-6 combines with J gene TRBJ1-1; 7 nucleotides align to TRBD1. Trimming removed 6 bases from V and 10 bases from J; junction bases left unmatched: 18. This CDR3 is built from 15 residues. Looked up from germline, CDR1 is SGHDT and CDR2 is YYEEEE. DNA for the CDR3: TGTGCCAGCACCCCTTTCCAGGCAGGGGGTTTTGGAGCTTTCTTT. Translation: CASTPFQAGGFGAFF.

This clonotype came up once. Germline and junction disagree at one end, which may indicate a read error. The chain couples TRBV7-8 to TRBJ2-2; D perhaps matches TRBD2 (5 bases). This CDR3 is 17 amino acids long. The germline V gene has CDR1 SGHVS and CDR2 FQNEAQ. CDR3 residues: CVSSALVRGSGTGELFF. In DNA, the CDR3 is TGTGTCAGCAGCGCCCTCGTCCGGGGATCGGGCACCGGGGAGCTGTTTTTT. Based on the CDR3 plus reference TRBV7-8 and TRBJ2-2, the full variable domain is GAGVSQSPRYKVAKRGQDVALRCDPISGHVSLFWYQQALGQGPEFLTYFQNEAQLDKSGLPSDRFFAERPEGSVSTLKIQRTQQEDSAVYLCVSSALVRGSGTGELFFGEGSRLTVL.

In this sample, this clonotype turned up a few times. In DNA, the CDR3 is TGCGCCAGCAGCCCCGCACCAGGGCACTCTAATGAAAAACTGTTTTTT. It is translated as CASSPAPGHSNEKLFF. J is TRBJ1-4 and V is TRBV5-1, with D tentatively TRBD1 (5 bases). This CDR3 is 16 amino acids long. The germline gives CDR1 SGHRS, CDR2 YFSETQ. The V and J ends lost 4 bases and 3 bases respectively, with 16 bases between them.

The V gene is TRBV13, the J gene TRBJ2-1, with 8 positions matching TRBD2. Germline-derived CDR1 and CDR2 are PRHDT and FYEKMQ (reference sequence). The CDR3 length is 18 residues. V gave up 4 bases and J gave up 8 bases; unmatched junction bases: 19. CDR3 residues: CASSSRTGGGRLIDEQFF. The CDR3 region has the DNA TGTGCCAGCAGCTCGCGAACCGGCGGGGGGCGTCTTATCGATGAGCAGTTCTTC.

The J gene is TRBJ1-1, the V gene TRBV7-2; no clear D. Per the germline V gene, CDR1 is SGHTA and CDR2 is FQGNSA. The CDR3 is 15 residues long. Trimming removed 7 bases from V and 4 bases from J, with 19 bases in between. The CDR3 loop reads CASIPPSSGSTEAFF. The CDR3 DNA reads TGTGCCAGCATCCCTCCTTCCTCCGGATCCACTGAAGCTTTCTTT.

The chain joins TRBV18 to TRBJ1-2, with D possibly TRBD1 on 5 matching bases. The germline gives CDR1 KGHSH, CDR2 LQKENI. Trimming removed 3 bases at V and 5 bases at J, with 13 bases between. The CDR3 consists of 14 residues. The CDR3 DNA reads as TGTGCCAGCTCACCGCAGGTCGGGGGATATGGCTACACCTTC. It yields the protein CASSPQVGGYGYTF.

In its sample, this clonotype was seen a few times. The chain carries TRBV6-4 and TRBJ2-1; D is possibly TRBD2 (7 bases). The CDR3 extends over 16 amino acids. Germline V gene lookup returns CDR1 MRHNA and CDR2 SNTAGT. V lost 5 bases and J 6 bases, leaving 20 bases between the germline ends. In DNA form, the CDR3 reads TGTGCCAGCAGTCCTTCGGGGCGGGGGCCCGCCAATGAGCAGTTCTTC. Translated, it gives CASSPSGRGPANEQFF.

V gene TRBV20-1 combines with J gene TRBJ2-5, with a possible D match to TRBD1 (6 bases). Germline loops: CDR1 DFQATT, CDR2 SNEGSKA (reference sequence). The CDR3 consists of 14 residues. V was shortened by 6 bases and J by 4 bases, with 18 bases between the two germline ends. The DNA of the CDR3 is TGCAGTGCCACCCCCGGGACACCCAGAGAGACCCAGTACTTC. Amino acid sequence: CSATPGTPRETQYF.

This clonotype has at least ten counts. The CDR3 coding sequence is TGTGCCAGCTCTCGACTCTCGGGAGATTCACCCCTCCACTTT. Its translation: CASSRLSGDSPLHF. J is TRBJ1-6 and V is TRBV2, with unresolved D. This CDR3 comprises 14 residues. V was clipped by 8 bases and J by 8 bases, with 16 bases between them. Germline V gene lookup returns CDR1 SNHLY and CDR2 FYNNEI.

Turning to this clonotype: A much larger clone differs by one base, so this may be a read error. The rearrangement joins TRBV2 to TRBJ1-6; 7 positions match TRBD1. V shed 6 bases and J 11 bases; nucleotides not matched to a gene: 13. CDR1 is SNHLY and CDR2 is FYNNEI in the germline V gene. CDR3 length: 15 amino acids. The CDR3 here is CASSRKLTGLTPLHF. The CDR3 DNA follows: TGTGCCAGCAGCCGGAAACTGACAGGGCTAACACCCCTCCACTTT.

The V and J genes are TRBV7-9 and TRBJ1-5; weak D call: TRBD1 (6 bases). Trimming cost V 6 bases and J 6 bases, with 12 bases left between them. The CDR3 has 13 residues. Germline CDR1 reads SEHNR; CDR2 reads FQNEAQ (reference sequence). The CDR3 region has the DNA TGTGCCAGCAGACAGGGAGGCGGTCAGCCCCAGCATTTT. Protein product: CASRQGGGQPQHF.

This clonotype occurred many times. CDR3: CASSYGRGLQDTQYF. CDR3 nucleotide sequence: TGTGCCAGCAGTTACGGGCGGGGGCTACAAGATACGCAGTATTTT. The chain carries TRBV6-6 and TRBJ2-3; perhaps TRBD2 as D (7 bases). This CDR3 has 15 residues. Germline CDR1 reads MNHNY; CDR2 reads SVGAGI (reference sequence). V shed 2 bases and J shed 5 bases, with 14 bases lying between them.

This clonotype turned up a few times. This chain links TRBV7-2 with TRBJ2-3; D possibly corresponds to TRBD2 (5 bases). The CDR3 has 13 residues. Germline CDR1 is SGHTA and CDR2 is FQGNSA. V lost 1 base to trimming and J lost 5 bases, with 7 bases between them. The CDR3 here is CASSLEREDTQYF. CDR3 sequence (DNA): TGTGCCAGCAGCTTAGAACGGGAAGATACGCAGTATTTT.

This clonotype was counted many times. The V call is TRBV10-2, the J call TRBJ1-2; D might be TRBD1 (5 bases). V gave up 2 bases and J gave up 4 bases, with 11 bases separating them. The CDR3 has 14 residues. The V gene's germline CDR1 is WSHSY and CDR2 SAAADI. CDR3 amino acids: CASSEAGEGYGYTF. The DNA for the CDR3 is TGCGCCAGCAGTGAGGCGGGGGAGGGCTATGGCTACACCTTC.

The chain combines TRBV5-1 with TRBJ2-3, with D tentatively TRBD2 (5 bases). CDR1 SGHRS and CDR2 YFSETQ come from the germline V gene. The germline V and J ends were trimmed by 2 bases and 4 bases, with 8 bases remaining between them. The CDR3 runs to 13 residues. CDR3 residues: CASSFGKADTQYF. CDR3 DNA sequence: TGCGCCAGCAGCTTCGGGAAAGCAGATACGCAGTATTTT.

The V call is TRBV12-3 or TRBV12-4, the J call TRBJ2-3; D may be TRBD2 (5 bases). V was clipped by 2 bases and J by 6 bases, with 12 bases between them. The CDR3 runs to 14 residues. For the CDR3, the DNA is TGTGCCAGCAGTTTATCGAATGGCGGGGATACGCAGTATTTT. Its translation: CASSLSNGGDTQYF.

In this sample, this clonotype turned up a few times. This chain joins TRBV6-2 or TRBV6-3 and TRBJ2-5; 8 bases line up with TRBD2. After removal of 2 bases from V and 1 base from J, the junction contained 6 bases not matched to a gene. The CDR3 is 16 residues long. Germline-derived CDR1 and CDR2 are MNHEY and SVGEGT. This CDR3 is CASSYRLAGFQETQYF. CDR3 sequence (DNA): TGTGCCAGCAGTTACAGGCTAGCGGGCTTCCAAGAGACCCAGTACTTC.

This clonotype was seen many times. The rearrangement joins TRBV18 to TRBJ1-1; TRBD1 matches 10 bases. The V segment lost 5 bases and the J segment 4 bases; nucleotides outside the gene matches: 7. This CDR3 spans 15 amino acids. The germline gives CDR1 KGHSH, CDR2 LQKENI. The CDR3 DNA reads TGTGCCAGCTCATCCCCGGGACAGGGGTCCACTGAAGCTTTCTTT. It is translated as CASSSPGQGSTEAFF.

This clonotype was recorded at least ten times. The V and J genes are TRBV7-8 and TRBJ2-7; D is uncertain. This CDR3 has 14 residues. Per the germline V gene, CDR1 is SGHVS and CDR2 is FQNEAQ. The V end was cut by 5 bases, the J end by 3 bases, with 14 bases between. The CDR3 DNA follows: TGTGCCAGCAGCGTCCGGGTCAACGGCTACGAGCAGTACTTC. Translating gives CASSVRVNGYEQYF.

This clonotype was recorded only once. The chain employs TRBV19 and TRBJ2-7, with D maybe TRBD2 (6 bases). The germline V and J ends were trimmed by 4 bases and 0 bases, with 10 bases remaining between them. Per the germline V gene, CDR1 is LNHDA and CDR2 is SQIVND (reference sequence). The CDR3 has 14 residues. The CDR3 reads CASSTGGYSYEQYF. The CDR3 DNA is TGTGCCAGTAGTACCGGAGGGTACTCCTACGAGCAGTACTTC.

In its sample, this clonotype was seen many times. The V gene is TRBV29-1, the J gene TRBJ2-1, with TRBD2 matching over 9 bases. J was trimmed by 10 bases and V by 7 bases; bases with no gene match: 8. The CDR3 has 12 residues. Per germline, CDR1 SQVTM and CDR2 ANQGSEA. CDR3 sequence: CSGASGNQEQFF. In DNA, the CDR3 is TGCAGCGGGGCTAGCGGGAATCAAGAGCAGTTCTTC.

In this sample, this clonotype turned up a few times. J is TRBJ1-1 and V is TRBV7-2; TRBD1 aligns across 7 bases. CDR1 and CDR2 (germline): SGHTA, FQGNSA. After removal of 2 bases from V and 4 bases from J, the junction contained 4 bases not matched to a gene. This CDR3 contains 14 residues. The CDR3 DNA reads TGTGCCAGCAGCTTAATGACAGGGTCCACTGAAGCTTTCTTT. Protein sequence: CASSLMTGSTEAFF.

This sequence joins TRBV5-1 and TRBJ2-7; D is unresolved. Germline V gene sequence: CDR1 SGHRS, CDR2 YFSETQ. V dropped 0 bases and J dropped 1 base, with 8 bases sitting between them. The CDR3 totals 14 residues. In DNA, the CDR3 is TGCGCCAGCAGCTTGGCGGGTCCGTCCTACGAGCAGTACTTC. Amino acid sequence: CASSLAGPSYEQYF.

This clonotype appeared a few times. The chain combines TRBV18 with TRBJ1-1; 7 nucleotides align to TRBD1. With V trimmed by 1 base and J by 5 bases, 10 bases remained unmatched. The CDR3 is made up of 16 amino acids. Germline V gene sequence: CDR1 KGHSH, CDR2 LQKENI. Written as DNA, the CDR3 is TGTGCCAGCTCACCACGAACCGGGACAGTGGGTACTGAAGCTTTCTTT. Translating gives CASSPRTGTVGTEAFF.

Comments on this clonotype: A clone one base away is much larger, so this may be a read error. The chain combines TRBV7-2 with TRBJ2-7; 7 bases fit TRBD2. This CDR3 region has 14 residues. CDR1 is SGHTA and CDR2 is FQGNSA in the germline V gene. V shed 2 bases and J 4 bases; nucleotides not matched to a gene: 5. CDR3: CASSLKTSIYEQYF. Here the CDR3 DNA reads TGTGCCAGCAGCTTAAAGACTAGCATATACGAGCAGTACTTC.

This clonotype came up many times. The rearrangement uses TRBV5-1 and TRBJ2-7, with a possible D match to TRBD1 (5 bases). The CDR3 spans 14 residues. V was trimmed by 4 bases and J by 2 bases, leaving 13 bases between them. In germline, CDR1 is SGHRS, CDR2 YFSETQ. CDR3 sequence: CASSLLRQPYEQYF. The DNA for the CDR3 is TGCGCCAGCAGCCTGCTGAGACAGCCCTACGAGCAGTACTTC.